The 5 T cell receptor beta chains in this list originate from one sample, sequenced in a study of blood T cell repertoires in COVID-19 (dated by TCRdb to 2018 to 2020). Preparation of the library involved the immunoSEQ multiplex PCR assay. The clones in this table, taken by TCRdb from immuneACCESS, are in-frame only. Not every clone is retained; where verified, under half of the shortfall comes from an unresolved V gene, and the cause of the rest is unknown. Recorded for this sample are approximately 230,000 clones; about 91% of them occurred a single time. Jointly, the top ten make up about 1.3% of the sample. The sample taken for sequencing was peripheral blood. These receptors originate from an older man with acute or convalescent COVID-19.

The chain couples TRBV5-1 to TRBJ1-3; no definite D call. The ends were cut back, 0 bases at V and 7 bases at J, with 11 bases in the middle. This CDR3 comprises 14 residues. CDR1 is SGHRS and CDR2 is YFSETQ in the germline V gene. As DNA, the CDR3 is TGCGCCAGCAGCTTGGGCAGGCCGGCCAACACCATATATTTT. It translates to CASSLGRPANTIYF.

The genes are TRBV12-3 or TRBV12-4 and TRBJ2-5, with 9 bases matching TRBD2. Unmatched junction bases numbered 3, after V lost 3 bases and J lost 7 bases. The CDR3 has 13 amino acids. CDR3 coding DNA: TGTGCCAGCAGTTTGGGACTAGCCAGGACCCAGTACTTC. The encoded protein is CASSLGLARTQYF.

This chain connects TRBV7-2 to TRBJ2-3; tentatively, D is TRBD2 (6 bases). V gave up 5 bases and J gave up 2 bases, with 11 bases separating them. The length of the CDR3 is 14 residues. Per the germline V gene, CDR1 is SGHTA and CDR2 is FQGNSA. CDR3 in DNA: TGTGCCAGCAGCATCGGGGGTTCCACAGATACGCAGTATTTT. Its protein is CASSIGGSTDTQYF.

The chain carries TRBV4-1 and TRBJ1-2; D is unresolved. Trimming stripped 4 bases from V and 2 bases from J, with 14 bases between. The CDR3 totals 15 residues. Per germline, CDR1 MGHRA and CDR2 YSYEKL. The CDR3 DNA reads as TGCGCCAGCAGCCTTCGGAGTCAGACCAACTATGGCTACACCTTC. This codes for CASSLRSQTNYGYTF.

The chain couples TRBV29-1 to TRBJ1-3, with D possibly TRBD1 on 5 matching bases. The CDR3 has 16 residues. V was clipped by 6 bases and J by 0 bases, with 18 bases between them. From germline, CDR1 is SQVTM and CDR2 ANQGSEA. Here the CDR3 DNA reads TGCAGCGTCAAAGGGACTGTATACGACTCTGGAAACACCATATATTTT. Amino acid sequence: CSVKGTVYDSGNTIYF.